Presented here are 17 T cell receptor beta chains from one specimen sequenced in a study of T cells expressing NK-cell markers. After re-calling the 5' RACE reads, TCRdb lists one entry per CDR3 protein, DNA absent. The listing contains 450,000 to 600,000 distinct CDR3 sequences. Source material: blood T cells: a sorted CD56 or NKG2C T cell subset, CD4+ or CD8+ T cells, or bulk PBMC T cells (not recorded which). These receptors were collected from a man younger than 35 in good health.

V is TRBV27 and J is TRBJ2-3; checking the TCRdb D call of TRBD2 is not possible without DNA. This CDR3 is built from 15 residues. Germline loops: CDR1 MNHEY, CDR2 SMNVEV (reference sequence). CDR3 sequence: CATLAGGPPGDTQYF.

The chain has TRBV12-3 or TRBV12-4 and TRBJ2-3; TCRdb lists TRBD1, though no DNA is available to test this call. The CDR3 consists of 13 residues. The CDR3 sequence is CASTGTSTDTQYF.

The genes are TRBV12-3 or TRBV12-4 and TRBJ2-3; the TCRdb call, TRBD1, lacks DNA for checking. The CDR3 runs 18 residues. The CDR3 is CASSSGRQGGGATDTQYF.

The CDR3: CATVTGTGGAFF. The J gene is TRBJ1-1, the V gene TRBV6-5; TCRdb lists TRBD1, though no DNA is available to test this call. Germline CDR1 MNHEY, CDR2 SVGAGI. The CDR3 contains 12 residues.

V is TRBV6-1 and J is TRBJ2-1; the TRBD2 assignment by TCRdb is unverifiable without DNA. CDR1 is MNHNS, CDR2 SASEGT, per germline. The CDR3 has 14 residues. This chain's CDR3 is CASSATSGAYEQFF.

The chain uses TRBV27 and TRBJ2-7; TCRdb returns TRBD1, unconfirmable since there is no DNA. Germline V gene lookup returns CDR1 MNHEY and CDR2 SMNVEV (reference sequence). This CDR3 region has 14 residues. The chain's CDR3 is CASSPGGGLYEQYF.

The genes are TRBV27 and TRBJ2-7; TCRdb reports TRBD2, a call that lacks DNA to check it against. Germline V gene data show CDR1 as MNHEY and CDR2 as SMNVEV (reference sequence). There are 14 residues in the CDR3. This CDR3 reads CASKPSGSPYEQYF.

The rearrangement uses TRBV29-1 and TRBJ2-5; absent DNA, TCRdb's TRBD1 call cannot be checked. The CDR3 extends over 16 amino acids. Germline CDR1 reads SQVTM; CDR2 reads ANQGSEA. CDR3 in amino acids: CSSKGSGTGAGETQYF.

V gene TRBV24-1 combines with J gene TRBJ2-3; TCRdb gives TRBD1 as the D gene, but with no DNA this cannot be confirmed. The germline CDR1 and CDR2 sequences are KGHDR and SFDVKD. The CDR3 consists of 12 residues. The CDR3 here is CATGDRADTQYF.

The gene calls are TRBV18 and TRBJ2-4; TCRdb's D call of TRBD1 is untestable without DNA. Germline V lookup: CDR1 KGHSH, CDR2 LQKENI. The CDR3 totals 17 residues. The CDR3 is CASSPQTTGTYKNIQYF.

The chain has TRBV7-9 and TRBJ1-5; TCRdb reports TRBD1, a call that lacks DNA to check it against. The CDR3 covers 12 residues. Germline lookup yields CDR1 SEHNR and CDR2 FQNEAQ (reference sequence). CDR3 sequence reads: CASSLQGQPQHF. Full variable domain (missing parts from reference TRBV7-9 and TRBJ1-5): DTGVSQNPRHKITKRGQNVTFRCDPISEHNRLYWYRQTLGQGPEFLTYFQNEAQLEKSRLLSDRFSAERPKGSFSTLEIQRTEQGDSAMYLCASSLQGQPQHFGDGTRLSIL.

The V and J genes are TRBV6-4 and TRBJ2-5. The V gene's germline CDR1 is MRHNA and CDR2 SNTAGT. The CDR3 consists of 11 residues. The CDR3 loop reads CASIPQETQYF.

The CDR3 loop is CSVWDRGAAEGNTEAFF. This chain joins TRBV29-1 and TRBJ1-1; the D gene TCRdb calls, TRBD1, cannot be checked with no DNA. The length of the CDR3 is 17 residues. In germline, CDR1 is SQVTM, CDR2 ANQGSEA. The entire variable domain, with the rest obtained from reference TRBV29-1 and TRBJ1-1, is as follows: SAVISQKPSRDICQRGTSLTIQCQVDSQVTMMFWYRQQPGQSLTLIATANQGSEATYESGFVIDKFPISRPNLTFSTLTVSNMSPEDSSIYLCSVWDRGAAEGNTEAFFGQGTRLTVV.

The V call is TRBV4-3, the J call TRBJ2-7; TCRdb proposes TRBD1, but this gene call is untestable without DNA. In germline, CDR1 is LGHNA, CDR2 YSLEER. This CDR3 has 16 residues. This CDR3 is CASSPGGGGRSSEQYF.

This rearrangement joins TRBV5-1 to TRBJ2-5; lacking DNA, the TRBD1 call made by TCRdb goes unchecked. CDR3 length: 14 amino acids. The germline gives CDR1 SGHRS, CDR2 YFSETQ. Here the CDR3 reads CASYGAPGQETQYF.

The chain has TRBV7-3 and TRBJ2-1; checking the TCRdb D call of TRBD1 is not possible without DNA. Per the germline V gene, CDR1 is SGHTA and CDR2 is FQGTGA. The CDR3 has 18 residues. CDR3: CASSSNVRDRGLGNEQFF.

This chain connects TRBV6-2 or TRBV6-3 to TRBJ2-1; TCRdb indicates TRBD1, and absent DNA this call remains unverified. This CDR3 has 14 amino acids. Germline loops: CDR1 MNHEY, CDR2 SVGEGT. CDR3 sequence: CASSYYDRDNEQFF.